These T cell receptor beta chains were read from a single sample in a study of CD8+ T cells in alopecia areata. Only in-frame clones appear in the TCRdb table, and some are missing; sequencing was by immunoSEQ multiplex PCR. Of 120,000 or so clones listed, about 46% are singletons. The specimen sequenced was NKG2D-low CD8+ T cells sorted from blood. Every receptor here comes from a human donor with alopecia areata. CDR3s include the opening cysteine and the closing phenylalanine or tryptophan. D genes are given only for firm matches. Clone sizes are given selectively: once, few, many, or a class where the clone is expanded.

abundance,j_gene,d_gene,v_gene,CDR3nt,CDR3aa
few,TRBJ1-3,-,TRBV29-1,TGCAGCGTTACGGTCCCTGGAAACACCATATATTTT,CSVTVPGNTIYF
-,TRBJ2-1,-,TRBV29-1,TGCAGCGAACCTGGGCACAATGAGCAGTTCTTC,CSEPGHNEQFF
-,TRBJ2-7,-,TRBV11-3,TGTGCCAGCAGCTTATCGCGGGCCAAATACTACGAGCAGTACTTC,CASSLSRAKYYEQYF
-,TRBJ2-3,-,TRBV27,TGTGCCAGCAAATCGGTCCTGGGAGGAGATACGCAGTATTTT,CASKSVLGGDTQYF
-,TRBJ1-3,TRBD1,TRBV29-1,TGCAGCGTTATTAAGACAGGGAACGGAAACACCATATATTTT,CSVIKTGNGNTIYF
-,TRBJ1-5,-,TRBV27,TGTGCCAGCGGTCAGGGCTATCAGCCCCAGCATTTT,CASGQGYQPQHF
-,TRBJ1-1,TRBD1,TRBV29-1,TGCAGCGTTGAAGGGACAGGGAGCACTGAAGCTTTCTTT,CSVEGTGSTEAFF
many,TRBJ1-1,-,TRBV7-2,TGTGCCAGCAGCCGCGGGGGGACTGAGGCTTTCTTT,CASSRGGTEAFF
few,TRBJ2-1,-,TRBV19,TGTGCCAGTATTGGAGACACTGACAATGAGCAGTTCTTC,CASIGDTDNEQFF
few,TRBJ1-4,-,TRBV7-9,TGTGCCAGCAGCCCCAAGAGGGCTGAGGGGGACGAAAAACTGTTTTTT,CASSPKRAEGDEKLFF
few,TRBJ2-1,-,TRBV28,TGTGCCAGCAGTTTAACTTCAGGGGACAATGAGCAGTTCTTC,CASSLTSGDNEQFF
few,TRBJ1-1,-,TRBV28,TGTGCCAGCAGTTTAGGTCAGGCGGATACCTTGAACACTGAAGCTTTCTTT,CASSLGQADTLNTEAFF
-,TRBJ2-5,-,TRBV2,TGTGCCAGCACGGAGACCCAGTACTTC,CASTETQYF
-,TRBJ2-3,-,TRBV27,TGTGCCAGCAGTCCGCGTGAAAGCATGTGGGATACGCAGTATTTT,CASSPRESMWDTQYF
-,TRBJ2-1,-,TRBV4-1,TGCGCCAGCAGCCAGGCCCTAAATGAGCAGTTCTTC,CASSQALNEQFF
-,TRBJ2-2,TRBD1,TRBV29-1,TGCAGCGTACCGGGACAGGGTGGCACCGGGGAGCTGTTTTTT,CSVPGQGGTGELFF
-,TRBJ2-5,TRBD2,TRBV5-1,TGCGCCAGCAGCTGGACTAGCGGGGGTTACCAAGAGACCCAGTACTTC,CASSWTSGGYQETQYF
-,TRBJ1-5,-,TRBV29-1,TGCAGCGTTGAGGACGGCAATCAGCCCCAGCATTTT,CSVEDGNQPQHF
few,TRBJ2-5,-,TRBV29-1,TGCAGCGTTGAAGACTCCCGGGGTGCAGAGACCCAGTACTTC,CSVEDSRGAETQYF
few,TRBJ2-2,-,TRBV28,TGTGCCAGCAGTTCCATCCAATCTCGGTACACCGGGGAGCTGTTTTTT,CASSSIQSRYTGELFF
-,TRBJ2-3,TRBD2,TRBV29-1,TGCAGCGTTGAATTCGGGAGGCGAGCTAGCACAGATACGCAGTATTTT,CSVEFGRRASTDTQYF
few,TRBJ1-2,-,TRBV20-1,TGCAGTGCCCCCGGTGGCTACACCTTC,CSAPGGYTF
-,TRBJ2-7,TRBD1,TRBV29-1,TGCAGCGTCATGACAGGGGTAGGGTACGAGCAGTACTTC,CSVMTGVGYEQYF
few,TRBJ2-1,TRBD2,TRBV11-2,TGTGCCAGCAGCTCCCGGGAGGCGGGGGACAATGAGCAGTTCTTC,CASSSREAGDNEQFF
few,TRBJ1-2,TRBD1,TRBV28,TGTGCCAGCTTAGGGACAGGGATTTCCTATGGCTACACCTTC,CASLGTGISYGYTF
-,TRBJ2-3,-,TRBV6-6,TGTGCCAGCAGGTCTAAGACGGATACGCAGTATTTT,CASRSKTDTQYF
-,TRBJ2-5,-,TRBV2,TGTGCCAGCAGTAGGCCGGAGACCCAGTACTTC,CASSRPETQYF
few,TRBJ2-6,-,TRBV29-1,TGCAGCGTTGCCACAGGGTCTGGGGCCAACGTCCTGACTTTC,CSVATGSGANVLTF
-,TRBJ2-1,-,TRBV30,TGTGCCTGGACCTCCGAAGCATCCTTTGAGCAGTTCTTC,CAWTSEASFEQFF
-,TRBJ2-5,TRBD1,TRBV5-1,TGCGCCAGCAGCTCATCCGGGACAGGGACTCAAGAGACCCAGTACTTC,CASSSSGTGTQETQYF
-,TRBJ2-2,-,TRBV28,TGTGCCAGCAGTTTTCCTAACACCGGGGAGCTGTTTTTT,CASSFPNTGELFF
-,TRBJ2-2,TRBD1,TRBV29-1,TGCAGCGCGGGACAGGGCTACACCGGGGAGCTGTTTTTC,CSAGQGYTGELFF
few,TRBJ2-1,TRBD2,TRBV29-1,TGCAGCGCAGCCGGACTAGCCCGCGGCAATGAGCAGTTCTTC,CSAAGLARGNEQFF
few,TRBJ2-6,-,TRBV29-1,TGCAGCGTTGAAGAAGTGGAGGACACATTCTCTGGGGCCAACGTCCTGACTTTC,CSVEEVEDTFSGANVLTF
-,TRBJ2-7,TRBD2,TRBV28,TGTGCCAGCAGTTTCGCGGGGGGCCACGAGCAGTACTTC,CASSFAGGHEQYF
-,TRBJ2-7,TRBD1,TRBV30,TGTGCCTGCTCGGACAGGGGTAGCAACGAGCAGTACTTC,CACSDRGSNEQYF
-,TRBJ1-2,-,TRBV30,TGTGCCTGGAGTGTAATATCGGACGGCTACACCTTC,CAWSVISDGYTF
few,TRBJ2-3,-,TRBV4-3,TGCGCCAGCAGCCCGGAAAAGGACCGACACACAGATACGCAGTATTTT,CASSPEKDRHTDTQYF
-,TRBJ2-1,-,TRBV7-8,TGTGCCAGCAGCTCCAACCAGGAGCAGTTCTTC,CASSSNQEQFF